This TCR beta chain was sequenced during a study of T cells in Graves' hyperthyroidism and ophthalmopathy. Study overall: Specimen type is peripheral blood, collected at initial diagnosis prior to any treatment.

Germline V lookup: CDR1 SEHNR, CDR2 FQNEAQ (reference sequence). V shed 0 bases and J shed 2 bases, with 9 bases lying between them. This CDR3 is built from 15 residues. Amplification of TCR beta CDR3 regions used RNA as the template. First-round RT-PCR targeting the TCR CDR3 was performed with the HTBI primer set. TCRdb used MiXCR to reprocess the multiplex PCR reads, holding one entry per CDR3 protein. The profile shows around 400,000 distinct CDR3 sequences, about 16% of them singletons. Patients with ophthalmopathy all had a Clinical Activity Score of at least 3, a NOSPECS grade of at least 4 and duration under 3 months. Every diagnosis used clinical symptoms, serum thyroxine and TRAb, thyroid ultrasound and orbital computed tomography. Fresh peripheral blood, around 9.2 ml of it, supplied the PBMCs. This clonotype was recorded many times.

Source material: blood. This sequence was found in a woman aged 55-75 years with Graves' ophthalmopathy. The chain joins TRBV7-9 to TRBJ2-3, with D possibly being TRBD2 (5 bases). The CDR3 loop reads CASSLAAGNTDTQYF. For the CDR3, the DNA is TGTGCCAGCAGCTTAGCGGCCGGGAACACAGATACGCAGTATTTT.